This T cell receptor beta chain emerged from a study of control samples from healthy donors and cancer patients. TCRdb's table, derived via immunoSEQ multiplex PCR, lists solely in-frame clones and lacks some. The sample holds approximately 94,000 clones, 85% to 90% seen once. The CDR3 spans 15 residues. Germline CDR1 is SGHAT and CDR2 is FQNNGV. The V end was cut by 0 bases, the J end by 4 bases, with 11 bases between. The sequence was collected from a woman in her forties or fifties in good health. This chain links TRBV11-2 with TRBJ2-3, with D possibly matching TRBD2 (5 bases). The sequenced sample consisted of blood. The DNA of the CDR3 is TGTGCCAGCAGCTTAGACGGGCTGAGGGCAGATACGCAGTATTTT. It codes for CASSLDGLRADTQYF.